This T cell receptor beta chain was observed in a study of tumor-infiltrating lymphocytes in primary liver carcinoma (dated by TCRdb to 2016 to 2017). Broadly, across the study: Of the five patients, three men and two women aged 30 to 69 years, four had hepatocellular carcinoma and one had combined HCC and intrahepatic cholangiocarcinoma. The five patients had tumors of stage T1-T3 N0M0, with maximum diameters ranging from 4.2 to 10 cm. Samples yielded roughly 3.5 to 7.13 million productive TCRbeta reads; read depth did not differ significantly between tissue types. TCRbeta repertoire sequencing, expression microarrays and whole-exome sequencing were combined in the study across five regions of each liver tumor, with adjacent normal tissue and blood also included. A total of about 35 specimens from 5 patients, comprising roughly 25 tumor regions, 5 adjacent noncancerous liver tissues and 5 peripheral blood samples, were covered by TCRbeta repertoire sequencing. Reproducibility between technical replicate repertoires was high, with correlation coefficients above 0.98 and mean shared-clone rates about 0.89.

The CDR3, cysteine through phenylalanine, is 12 amino acids long. Only the CDR3 portion is preserved as DNA: 36 bases, with reading frame beginning at the first base. CDR1 and CDR2 (SEHNR, FQNEAQ) derive from the germline V gene (reference sequence). Total RNA and DNA were co-extracted from about 20-30 mg of bulk tissue with the AllPrep DNA/RNA mini kit, without cell sorting. Between November 2015 and early 2016, roughly five patients in China with histopathologically diagnosed primary liver carcinoma had their tumors surgically resected. At the time of sampling, the patients were treatment-naive and had chronic HBV infection. Each fresh piece of tumor and adjacent tissue was cut in two, with one half stored in RNAlater at -80 degrees C and the other half sent for histology. A constant-region primer and ProtoScript II reverse transcriptase were used to reverse-transcribe TCRbeta-specific cDNA from roughly 0.55 ug total RNA. The TCRbeta libraries were prepared through three rounds of nested multiplex PCR following a slightly modified ARM-PCR procedure. Each of the first two PCR rounds ran for approximately 9 cycles using multiplex TRBV1-TRBV30 forward primers together with a Cbeta reverse primer. Sample barcodes and Illumina adapters were attached in a final 25-cycle PCR using Deep VentR polymerase. Amplicons of 200-500 bp were gel-purified with a QIAquick gel extraction kit before sequencing. TCRbeta amplicons were sequenced on an Illumina HiSeq 2500 with 250-bp paired-end reads. The authors' analysis ran thus. To recover full CDR3 sequences, reads were quality-trimmed using Trimmomatic v0.33 and paired reads were then merged using FLASH v1.2.11. V, D and J germline segments were assigned to the rearranged TCRbeta sequences using MiGEC v1.2.1b. VDJtools v1.0.0 computed clonotype statistics and Shannon-Wiener diversity indices. To cut down on sampling bias, every analysis after diversity analysis relied on just the 250 most abundant clonotypes from each sample. TCRdb's own reprocessing of the public reads used fastp at Q25 and MiXCR and kept productive beta chains. Rows with a matching CDR3 protein are joined into one entry that keeps the most common DNA and genes. TCRdb, not the authors, supplied the V and J calls. The sample table holds about 120,000 distinct CDR3 sequences, of which about two thirds were seen once. The ten largest clones take up more than 8% of the sample.

Broad study findings and their caveats: Repertoire overlap was higher between tumor regions (mean around 36%) than tumor-adjacent (around 17%) or tumor-blood (about 14%) pairs, consistent with antigen-driven expansion. Compared with blood, tumors had a significantly larger share of the repertoire taken up by the top 250 clones (p = 0.039). Comparison of CD4+ and CD8+ T cell repertoires was precluded by the use of bulk unsorted samples. The study included only four or five patients, and the authors note findings should be validated in a larger study. Because sequencing covered only the TCR beta chain and unpaired alpha chains were not captured, true repertoire diversity is likely underestimated.

This clonotype was recorded many times. Its antigen is currently not known. The input lacks base qualities; no much larger clone sits a single base away. Sequencing input: tumor-adjacent normal liver tissue. The chain employs TRBV7-9 and TRBJ2-1; no D gene is confidently identified. The clonotype originates from an older woman with primary liver carcinoma and hepatitis B virus infection. The CDR3 loop reads CSVANSYNEQFF. The sequence in DNA is TGTTCTGTGGCTAACTCCTACAATGAGCAGTTCTTC.